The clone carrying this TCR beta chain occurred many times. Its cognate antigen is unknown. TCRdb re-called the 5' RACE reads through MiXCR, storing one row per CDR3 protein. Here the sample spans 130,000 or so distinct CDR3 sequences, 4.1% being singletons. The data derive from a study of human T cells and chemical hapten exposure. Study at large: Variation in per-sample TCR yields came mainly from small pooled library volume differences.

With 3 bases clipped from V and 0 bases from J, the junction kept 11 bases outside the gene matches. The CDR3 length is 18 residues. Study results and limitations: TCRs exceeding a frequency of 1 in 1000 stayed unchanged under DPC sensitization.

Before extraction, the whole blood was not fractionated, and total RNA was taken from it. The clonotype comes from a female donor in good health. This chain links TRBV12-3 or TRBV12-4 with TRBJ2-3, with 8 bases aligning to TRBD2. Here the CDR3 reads CASSFRSGGPLSTDTQYF. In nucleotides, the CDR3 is TGTGCCAGCAGTTTCCGGAGCGGGGGCCCTCTTAGCACAGATACGCAGTATTTT.